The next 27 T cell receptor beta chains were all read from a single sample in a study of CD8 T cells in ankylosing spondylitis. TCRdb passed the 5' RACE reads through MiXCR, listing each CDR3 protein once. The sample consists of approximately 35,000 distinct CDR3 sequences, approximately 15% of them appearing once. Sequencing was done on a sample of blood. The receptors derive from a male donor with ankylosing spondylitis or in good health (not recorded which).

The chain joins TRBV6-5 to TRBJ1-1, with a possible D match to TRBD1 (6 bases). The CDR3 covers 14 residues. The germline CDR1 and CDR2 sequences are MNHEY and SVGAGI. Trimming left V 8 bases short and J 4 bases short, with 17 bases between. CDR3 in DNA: TGTGCCAGCGGCTTCAGGGGACCCACCACTGAAGCTTTCTTT. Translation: CASGFRGPTTEAFF.

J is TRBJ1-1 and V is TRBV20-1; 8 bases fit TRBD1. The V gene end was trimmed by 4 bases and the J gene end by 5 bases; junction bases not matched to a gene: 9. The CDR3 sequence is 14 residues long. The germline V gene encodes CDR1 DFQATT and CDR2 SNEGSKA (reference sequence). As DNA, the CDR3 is TGCAGTGCTAAACCGGGACAGGTAAGGACTGAAGCTTTCTTT. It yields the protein CSAKPGQVRTEAFF.

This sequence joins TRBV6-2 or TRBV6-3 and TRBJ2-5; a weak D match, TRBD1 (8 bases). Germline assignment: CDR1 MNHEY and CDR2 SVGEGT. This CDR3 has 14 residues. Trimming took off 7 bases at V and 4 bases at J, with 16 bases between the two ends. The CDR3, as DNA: TGTGCCAGCAACGACAGGGGAGGGAGAGAGACCCAGTACTTC. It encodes CASNDRGGRETQYF.

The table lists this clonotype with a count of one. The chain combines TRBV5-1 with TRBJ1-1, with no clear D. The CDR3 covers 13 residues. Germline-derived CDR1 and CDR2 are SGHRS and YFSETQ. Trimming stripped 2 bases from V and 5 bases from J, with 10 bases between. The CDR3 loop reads CASSLVGRTEAFF. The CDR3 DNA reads TGCGCCAGCAGCTTAGTGGGGAGGACTGAAGCTTTCTTT.

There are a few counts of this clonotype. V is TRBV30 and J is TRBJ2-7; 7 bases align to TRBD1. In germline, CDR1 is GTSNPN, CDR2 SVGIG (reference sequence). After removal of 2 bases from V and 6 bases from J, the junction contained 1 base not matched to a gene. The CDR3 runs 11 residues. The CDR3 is CAWSSGGEQYV. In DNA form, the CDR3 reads TGTGCCTGGAGTTCAGGGGGCGAGCAGTACGTC.

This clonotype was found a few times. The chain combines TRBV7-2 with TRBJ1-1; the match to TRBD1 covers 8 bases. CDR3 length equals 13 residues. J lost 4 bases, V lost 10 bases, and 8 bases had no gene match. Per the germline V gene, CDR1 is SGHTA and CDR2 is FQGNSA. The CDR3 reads CAIRQGSFTEAFF. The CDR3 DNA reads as TGTGCCATCCGACAGGGGTCTTTCACTGAAGCTTTCTTT.

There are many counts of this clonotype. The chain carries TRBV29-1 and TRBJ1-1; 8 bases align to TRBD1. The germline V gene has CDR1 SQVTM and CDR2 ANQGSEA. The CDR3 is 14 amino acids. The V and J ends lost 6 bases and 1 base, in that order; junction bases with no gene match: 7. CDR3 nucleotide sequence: TGCAGCGTGTCTCAGGGGGCCCGGAACACTGAAGCTTTCTTT. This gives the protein CSVSQGARNTEAFF.

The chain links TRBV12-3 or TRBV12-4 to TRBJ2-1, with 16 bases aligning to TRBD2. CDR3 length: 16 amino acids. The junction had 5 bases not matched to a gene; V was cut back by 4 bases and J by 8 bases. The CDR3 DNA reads TGTGCCAGCAGTTCCGGGACTAGCGGGGGGGCGCATGAGCAGTTCTTC. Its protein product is CASSSGTSGGAHEQFF.

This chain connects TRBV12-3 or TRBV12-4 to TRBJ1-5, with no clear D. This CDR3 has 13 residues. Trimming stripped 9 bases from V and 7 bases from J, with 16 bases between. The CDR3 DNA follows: TGTGCCAGTCCGTATACCACTTGCCAGCCCCAGCATTTT. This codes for CASPYTTCQPQHF.

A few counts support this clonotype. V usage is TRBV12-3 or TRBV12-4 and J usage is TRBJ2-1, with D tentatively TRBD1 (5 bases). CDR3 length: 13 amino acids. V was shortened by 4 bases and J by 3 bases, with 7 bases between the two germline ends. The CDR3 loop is CASSSRVYNEQFF. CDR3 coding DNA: TGTGCCAGCAGTTCCAGGGTCTACAATGAGCAGTTCTTC.

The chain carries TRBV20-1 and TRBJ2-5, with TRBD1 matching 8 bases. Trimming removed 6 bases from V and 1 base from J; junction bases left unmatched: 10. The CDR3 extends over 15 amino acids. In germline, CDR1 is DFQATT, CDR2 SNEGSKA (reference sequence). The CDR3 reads CSAQGAQGAQETQYF. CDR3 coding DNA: TGCAGTGCCCAGGGGGCGCAGGGAGCCCAAGAGACCCAGTACTTC.

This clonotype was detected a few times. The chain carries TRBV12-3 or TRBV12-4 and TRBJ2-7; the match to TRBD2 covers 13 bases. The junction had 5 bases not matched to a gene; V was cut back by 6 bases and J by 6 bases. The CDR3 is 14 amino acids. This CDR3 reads CASRGTSGISEQYF. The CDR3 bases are TGTGCCAGCAGAGGGACTAGCGGGATAAGCGAGCAGTACTTC.

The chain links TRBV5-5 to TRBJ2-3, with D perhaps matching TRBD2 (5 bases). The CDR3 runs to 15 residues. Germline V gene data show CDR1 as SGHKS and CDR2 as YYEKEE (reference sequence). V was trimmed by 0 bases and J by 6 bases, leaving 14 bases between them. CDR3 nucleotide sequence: TGTGCCAGCAGCTTGGTGTCTAGCCGGCGGGATACGCAGTATTTT. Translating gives CASSLVSSRRDTQYF.

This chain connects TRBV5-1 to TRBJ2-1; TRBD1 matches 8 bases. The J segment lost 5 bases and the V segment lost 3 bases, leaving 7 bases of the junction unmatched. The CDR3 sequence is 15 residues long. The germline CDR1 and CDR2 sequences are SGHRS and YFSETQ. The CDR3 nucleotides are TGCGCCAGCAGCTCAATGACAGGGGCGAACAATGAGCAGTTCTTC. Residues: CASSSMTGANNEQFF.

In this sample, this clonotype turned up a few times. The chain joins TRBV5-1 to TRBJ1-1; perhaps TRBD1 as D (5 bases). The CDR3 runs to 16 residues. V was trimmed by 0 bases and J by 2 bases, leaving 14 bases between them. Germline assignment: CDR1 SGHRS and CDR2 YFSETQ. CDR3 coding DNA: TGCGCCAGCAGCTTGGGCGGGGCAGAACCTAACACTGAAGCTTTCTTT. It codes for CASSLGGAEPNTEAFF.

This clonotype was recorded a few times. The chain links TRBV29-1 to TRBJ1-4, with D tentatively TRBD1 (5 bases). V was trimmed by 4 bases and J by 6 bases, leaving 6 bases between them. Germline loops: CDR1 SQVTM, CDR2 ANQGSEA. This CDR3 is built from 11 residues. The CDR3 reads CSVAQDEKLFF. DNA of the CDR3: TGCAGCGTTGCACAGGATGAAAAACTGTTTTTT.

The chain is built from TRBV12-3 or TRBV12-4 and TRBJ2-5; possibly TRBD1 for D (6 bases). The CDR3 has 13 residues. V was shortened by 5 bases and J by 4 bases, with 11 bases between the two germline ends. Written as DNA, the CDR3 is TGTGCCAGCAGTATCAGACAGGTAGAGACCCAGTACTTC. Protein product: CASSIRQVETQYF.

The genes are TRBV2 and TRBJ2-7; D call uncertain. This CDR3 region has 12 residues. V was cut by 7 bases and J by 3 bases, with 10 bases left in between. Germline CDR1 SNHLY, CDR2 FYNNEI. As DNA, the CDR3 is TGTGCCAGCATTGAGCAGAGCTACGAGCAGTACTTC. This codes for CASIEQSYEQYF.

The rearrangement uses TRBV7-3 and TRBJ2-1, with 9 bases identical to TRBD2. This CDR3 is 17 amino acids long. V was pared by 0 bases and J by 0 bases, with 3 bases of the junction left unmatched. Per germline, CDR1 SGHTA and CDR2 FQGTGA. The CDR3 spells CASSLTGSGSSYNEQFF. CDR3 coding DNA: TGTGCCAGCAGCTTAACTGGTAGCGGGAGCTCCTACAATGAGCAGTTCTTC.

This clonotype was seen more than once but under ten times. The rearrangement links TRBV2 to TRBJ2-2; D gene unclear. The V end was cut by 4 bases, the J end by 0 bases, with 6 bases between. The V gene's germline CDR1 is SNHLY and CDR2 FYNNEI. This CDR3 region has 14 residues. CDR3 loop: CASSGLSNTGELFF. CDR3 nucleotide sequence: TGTGCCAGCAGTGGGCTATCGAACACCGGGGAGCTGTTTTTT.

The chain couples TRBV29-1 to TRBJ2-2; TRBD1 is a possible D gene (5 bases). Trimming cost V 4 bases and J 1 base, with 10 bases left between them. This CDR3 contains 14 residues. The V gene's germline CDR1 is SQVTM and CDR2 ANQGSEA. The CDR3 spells CSVGTQGNTGELFF. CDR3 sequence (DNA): TGCAGCGTTGGCACCCAGGGGAACACCGGGGAGCTGTTTTTT.

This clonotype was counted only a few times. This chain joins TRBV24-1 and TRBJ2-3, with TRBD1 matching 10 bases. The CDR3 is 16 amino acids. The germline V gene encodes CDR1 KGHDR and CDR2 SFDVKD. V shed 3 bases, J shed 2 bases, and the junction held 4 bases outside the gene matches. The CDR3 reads CATSDHGTGDTDTQYF. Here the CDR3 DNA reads TGTGCCACCAGTGATCATGGGACAGGGGACACAGATACGCAGTATTTT.

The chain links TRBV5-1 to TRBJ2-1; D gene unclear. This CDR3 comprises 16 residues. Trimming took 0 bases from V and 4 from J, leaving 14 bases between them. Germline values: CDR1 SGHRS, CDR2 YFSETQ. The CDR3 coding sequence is TGCGCCAGCAGCTTGGCCCGGACGGCCCTGTACAATGAGCAGTTCTTC. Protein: CASSLARTALYNEQFF.

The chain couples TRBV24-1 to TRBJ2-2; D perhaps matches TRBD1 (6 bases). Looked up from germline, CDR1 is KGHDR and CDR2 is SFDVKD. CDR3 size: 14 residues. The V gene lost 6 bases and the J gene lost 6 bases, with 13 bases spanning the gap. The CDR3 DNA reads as TGTGCCACCAGTCTCACGCAGGGGCCCGGGGAGCTGTTTTTT. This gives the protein CATSLTQGPGELFF.

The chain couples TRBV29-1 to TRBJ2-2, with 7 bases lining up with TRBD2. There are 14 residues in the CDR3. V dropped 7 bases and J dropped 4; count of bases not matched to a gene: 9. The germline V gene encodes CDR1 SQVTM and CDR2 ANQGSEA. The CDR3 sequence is CSAIPGGGTGELFF. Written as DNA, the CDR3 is TGCAGCGCGATACCGGGAGGTGGCACCGGGGAGCTGTTTTTT.

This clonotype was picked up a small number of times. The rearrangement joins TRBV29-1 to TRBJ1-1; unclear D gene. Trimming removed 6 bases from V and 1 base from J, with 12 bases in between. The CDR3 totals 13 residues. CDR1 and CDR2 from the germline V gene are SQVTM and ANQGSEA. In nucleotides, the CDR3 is TGCAGCGTAGGTGTGGGTGGGAACACTGAAGCTTTCTTT. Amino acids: CSVGVGGNTEAFF.

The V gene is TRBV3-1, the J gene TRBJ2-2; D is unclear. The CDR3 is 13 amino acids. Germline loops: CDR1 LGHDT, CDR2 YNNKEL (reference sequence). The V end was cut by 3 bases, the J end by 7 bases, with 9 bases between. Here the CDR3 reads CASSQWVRGELFF. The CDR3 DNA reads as TGTGCCAGCAGCCAGTGGGTCCGCGGGGAGCTGTTTTTT.